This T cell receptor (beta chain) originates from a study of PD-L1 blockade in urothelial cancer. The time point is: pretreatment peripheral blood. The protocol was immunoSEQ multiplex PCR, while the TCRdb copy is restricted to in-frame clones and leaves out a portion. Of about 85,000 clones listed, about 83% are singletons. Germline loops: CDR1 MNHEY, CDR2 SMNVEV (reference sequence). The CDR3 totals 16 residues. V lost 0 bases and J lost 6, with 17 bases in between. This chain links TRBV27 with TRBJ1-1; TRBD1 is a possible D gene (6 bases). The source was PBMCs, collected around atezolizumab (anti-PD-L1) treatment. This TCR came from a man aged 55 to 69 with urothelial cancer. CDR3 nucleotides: TGTGCCAGCAGTTTATCTTTACAGGGAACCTCCGCTGAAGCTTTCTTT. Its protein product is CASSLSLQGTSAEAFF.